Below are 32 T cell receptor beta chains sequenced from a single sample in a study of post-analysis software for immune sequencing data. Study findings and constraints: About five TRBV segments were more frequent in patients than controls; TRBV5-6, TRBV5-1 and TRBV20-1 belonged to this group.

These receptors are not linked to any known antigen. Unique molecular identifiers had been added to the TCR beta cDNA libraries. TCRdb re-called the PCR reads with MiXCR, one entry per CDR3 protein. The table lists 550,000 to 700,000 distinct CDR3 sequences, around 44% of them singletons. The sequencing input was blood. These TCRs come from a girl between 10 and 17 years old with multiple sclerosis.

This rearrangement joins TRBV12-3 or TRBV12-4 to TRBJ2-1; D is unclear. The CDR3 extends over 13 amino acids. V was cut by 8 bases and J by 6 bases, with 14 bases left in between. The CDR3 reads CASSYFASNEQFF. CDR3 DNA sequence: TGTGCCAGCTCGTATTTTGCCTCCAATGAGCAGTTCTTC.

The chain combines TRBV29-1 with TRBJ1-2, with D hard to call. The ends were cut back, 4 bases at V and 4 bases at J, with 10 bases in the middle. Germline lookup yields CDR1 SQVTM and CDR2 ANQGSEA. This CDR3 has 12 amino acids. CDR3 sequence reads: CSVVGGSYGYTF. The DNA for the CDR3 is TGCAGCGTTGTCGGAGGTAGCTATGGCTACACCTTC.

This chain joins TRBV11-1 and TRBJ2-1; D unresolved. V was trimmed by 0 bases and J by 8 bases, leaving 5 bases between them. This CDR3 has 12 residues. Per the germline V gene, CDR1 is SGHAT and CDR2 is FQDESV (reference sequence). The CDR3 spells CASSLAPDEQFF. The CDR3 nucleotides read TGTGCCAGCAGCTTAGCGCCAGATGAGCAGTTCTTC.

The chain couples TRBV24-1 to TRBJ2-1; perhaps TRBD2 as D (6 bases). Germline-derived CDR1 and CDR2 are KGHDR and SFDVKD. The ends were cut back, 3 bases at V and 0 bases at J, with 14 bases in the middle. The CDR3 is 17 amino acids. The CDR3 spells CATSDPLAEHSYNEQFF. Written as DNA, the CDR3 is TGTGCCACCAGTGATCCATTAGCGGAGCACTCCTACAATGAGCAGTTCTTC.

The chain couples TRBV7-2 to TRBJ2-1; 8 bases fit TRBD2. The CDR3 spans 16 residues. V lost 1 base and J lost 7; bases outside the gene matches: 9. From germline, CDR1 is SGHTA and CDR2 FQGNSA. In DNA, the CDR3 is TGTGCCAGCAGCTTAGGATCCGGGGGGGCCTTTAATGAGCAGTTCTTC. Its translation: CASSLGSGGAFNEQFF. Variable domain in full (rest from reference TRBV7-2 and TRBJ2-1): GAGVSQSPSNKVTEKGKDVELRCDPISGHTALYWYRQSLGQGLEFLIYFQGNSAPDKSGLPSDRFSAERTGGSVSTLTIQRTQQEDSAVYLCASSLGSGGAFNEQFFGPGTRLTVL.

This clonotype was seen more than once but under ten times. The chain links TRBV5-1 to TRBJ2-1; D might be TRBD1 (6 bases). Germline CDR1 reads SGHRS; CDR2 reads YFSETQ. The CDR3 extends over 13 amino acids. V shed 1 base and J shed 10 bases, with 12 bases lying between them. Written as DNA, the CDR3 is TGCGCCAGCAGCTTGAGTCCAGGGGAGGAGCAGTTCTTC. This sequence encodes CASSLSPGEEQFF. Based on the CDR3 plus reference TRBV5-1 and TRBJ2-1, the full variable domain is KAGVTQTPRYLIKTRGQQVTLSCSPISGHRSVSWYQQTPGQGLQFLFEYFSETQRNKGNFPGRFSGRQFSNSRSEMNVSTLELGDSALYLCASSLSPGEEQFFGPGTRLTVL.

V and J are TRBV20-1 and TRBJ2-4; D is perhaps TRBD2 (7 bases). The J call is uncertain, as TRBJ2-7 better fits the DNA end. CDR1 and CDR2 from the germline V gene are DFQATT and SNEGSKA (reference sequence). The CDR3 spans 14 residues. The CDR3 DNA follows: TGCAGTGCTAGAGATAGGGGGGGCTGGTACGAGCAGTACTTC. Protein sequence: CSARDRGGWYEQYF.

This clonotype was observed a handful of times. The rearrangement uses TRBV28 and TRBJ2-7; 10 positions match TRBD2. The DNA matches TRBJ2-4 better at its end, which makes the J call doubtful. Germline V gives CDR1 MDHEN, CDR2 SYDVKM. The CDR3 spans 16 residues. The CDR3 protein is CASTPPAGGGKNIQYF. For the CDR3, the DNA is TGTGCCAGCACCCCCCCAGCGGGAGGGGGCAAAAACATTCAGTACTTC.

This clonotype was detected only a few times. The chain employs TRBV29-1 and TRBJ2-5; the D call may be TRBD1 or TRBD2 (5 bases each). CDR1 is SQVTM, CDR2 ANQGSEA, per germline. The CDR3 consists of 15 residues. The germline V and J ends were trimmed by 6 bases and 4 bases, with 21 bases remaining between them. DNA for the CDR3: TGCAGCGTCGAGGACTCGAGGGACGCCCCAGAGACCCAGTACTTC. This encodes CSVEDSRDAPETQYF.

The rearrangement uses TRBV6-5 and TRBJ1-2, with a possible D match to TRBD1 (5 bases). The V gene lost 3 bases and the J gene lost 8 bases, with 19 bases spanning the gap. The CDR3 runs to 15 residues. Germline CDR1 and CDR2: MNHEY and SVGAGI. CDR3 sequence reads: CASSYGTVRGNGYTF. The CDR3 nucleotides are TGTGCCAGCAGTTATGGGACCGTAAGGGGAAACGGCTACACCTTC.

This clonotype was seen a handful of times. The chain recombines TRBV5-1 with TRBJ1-1; tentative D call: TRBD1 (5 bases). CDR1 SGHRS and CDR2 YFSETQ come from the germline V gene. The CDR3 totals 12 residues. V was pared by 4 bases and J by 10 bases, with 14 bases between. CDR3 coding DNA: TGCGCCAGCAGCCCCGAGGGGCCCGGAGCTTTCTTT. Its translation is CASSPEGPGAFF.

This clonotype was counted many times. This sequence joins TRBV20-1 and TRBJ2-1; TRBD1 might be the D (6 bases). CDR1 is DFQATT and CDR2 is SNEGSKA in the germline V gene (reference sequence). V shed 3 bases and J shed 6 bases, with 9 bases lying between them. This CDR3 contains 12 residues. The CDR3 loop reads CSASRQANEQFF. CDR3 bases: TGCAGTGCTAGTAGACAGGCCAATGAGCAGTTCTTC.

The V and J genes are TRBV10-2 and TRBJ2-1, with D hard to call. The V gene lost 2 bases and the J gene lost 8 bases, with 7 bases spanning the gap. The germline gives CDR1 WSHSY, CDR2 SAAADI. This CDR3 spans 12 amino acids. The CDR3 is CASSENADEQFF. CDR3 nucleotides: TGCGCCAGCAGTGAGAACGCCGATGAGCAGTTCTTC.

This clonotype was counted a few times. This sequence joins TRBV9 and TRBJ2-7; 11 positions agree with TRBD1. The CDR3 loop spans 16 amino acids. Trimming at V came to 4 bases and at J to 1 base, leaving 7 bases not matched to a gene. In germline, CDR1 is SGDLS, CDR2 YYNGEE. The CDR3: CASSPTGDRGSYEQYF. The CDR3 nucleotides read TGTGCCAGCAGCCCCACCGGGGACAGGGGGTCCTACGAGCAGTACTTC. The complete variable domain, with remaining parts taken from reference TRBV9 and TRBJ2-7, reads DSGVTQTPKHLITATGQRVTLRCSPRSGDLSVYWYQQSLDQGLQFLIQYYNGEERAKGNILERFSAQQFPDLHSELNLSSLELGDSALYFCASSPTGDRGSYEQYFGPGTRLTVT.

CDR3 nucleotide sequence: TGTGCCAGCAGCCCGGGACTAGCGGTTTCCTACGAGCAGTACTTC. This codes for CASSPGLAVSYEQYF. The chain recombines TRBV6-5 with TRBJ2-7; 11 nucleotides agree with TRBD2. The CDR3 covers 15 residues. With 6 bases clipped from V and 1 base from J, the junction kept 5 bases outside the gene matches. Germline V gene data show CDR1 as MNHEY and CDR2 as SVGAGI.

The CDR3 DNA is TGTGCCAGCAGCCAAGGGACGGCAACCTATGGCTACACCTTC. It codes for CASSQGTATYGYTF. V gene TRBV5-6 combines with J gene TRBJ1-2, with a tentative D call TRBD1 (5 bases). V was cut by 4 bases and J by 4 bases, with 14 bases left in between. This CDR3 spans 14 amino acids. Germline V gene sequence: CDR1 SGHDT, CDR2 YYEEEE.

V usage is TRBV7-8 and J usage is TRBJ2-5; no clear D. V was pared by 1 base and J by 0 bases, with 6 bases between. Germline V lookup: CDR1 SGHVS, CDR2 FQNEAQ. This CDR3 is 14 amino acids long. The CDR3: CASSLGANQETQYF. For the CDR3, the DNA is TGTGCCAGCAGCTTAGGGGCTAACCAAGAGACCCAGTACTTC.

This clonotype was recorded a few times. J is TRBJ2-5 and V is TRBV20-1; D possibly matches TRBD1 or TRBD2 (5 bases each). There are 13 residues in the CDR3. The germline gives CDR1 DFQATT, CDR2 SNEGSKA (reference sequence). V was cut by 4 bases and J by 6 bases, with 15 bases left in between. The CDR3 spells CSATRGSLQTQYF. For the CDR3, the DNA is TGCAGTGCTACCCGGGGCTCTCTTCAGACCCAGTACTTC.

The V and J genes are TRBV12-3 or TRBV12-4 and TRBJ2-7; 7 bases map to TRBD1. J was trimmed by 0 bases and V by 4 bases; bases with no gene match: 6. The CDR3 has 15 amino acids. CDR3 amino acids: CASSYRGGYSYEQYF. The CDR3 region has the DNA TGTGCCAGCAGTTACAGGGGCGGTTACTCCTACGAGCAGTACTTC.

The chain links TRBV6-4 to TRBJ2-1; perhaps TRBD2 as D (5 bases). The germline V gene has CDR1 MRHNA and CDR2 SNTAGT. V was clipped by 4 bases and J by 2 bases, with 12 bases between them. This CDR3 region has 15 residues. CDR3 region: CASSVRDGAYNEQFF. CDR3 in DNA: TGTGCCAGCAGTGTAAGAGACGGGGCCTACAATGAGCAGTTCTTC.

This chain joins TRBV12-3 or TRBV12-4 and TRBJ2-1; D gene ambiguous. The CDR3 is made up of 12 amino acids. V was clipped by 2 bases and J by 7 bases, with 6 bases between them. The CDR3: CASSLPLNEQFF. The CDR3 nucleotides read TGTGCCAGCAGTTTACCCTTGAATGAGCAGTTCTTC.

The chain links TRBV27 to TRBJ2-7; D not resolved. The CDR3 runs to 14 residues. Germline CDR1 MNHEY, CDR2 SMNVEV (reference sequence). Trimming pared 5 bases from V and 6 bases from J, leaving 17 bases between. The DNA of the CDR3 is TGTGCCAGCAGTCCACTGGACCGGGTAGCCGAGCAGTACTTC. Translation: CASSPLDRVAEQYF.

This clonotype was seen more than once but under ten times. The chain employs TRBV20-1 and TRBJ2-7; unclear D gene. This CDR3 contains 12 residues. V was clipped by 6 bases and J by 2 bases, with 11 bases between them. Germline V gene data show CDR1 as DFQATT and CDR2 as SNEGSKA (reference sequence). The CDR3 nucleotides are TGCAGTGCCCAAGAGGCAGCCTACGAGCAGTACTTC. This gives the protein CSAQEAAYEQYF.

On this clonotype itself: A junction end diverges from the germline sequence, so it may reflect a read error. The chain links TRBV7-6 to TRBJ2-7; D is unresolved. The germline CDR1 and CDR2 sequences are SGHVS and FNYEAQ. The CDR3 loop spans 13 amino acids. CDR3 in amino acids: CASSSVGSFEQYF. CDR3 nucleotide sequence: TGTGCCAGTAGCTCCGTTGGATCCTTTGAGCAGTACTTC.

The rearrangement joins TRBV24-1 to TRBJ2-5; TRBD2 matches at 7 bases. Germline V gene data show CDR1 as KGHDR and CDR2 as SFDVKD. The CDR3 length is 13 residues. Trimming removed 5 bases from V and 5 bases from J; junction bases left unmatched: 4. CDR3 sequence: CATSGGSEETQYF. As DNA, the CDR3 is TGTGCCACCAGTGGCGGGAGTGAGGAGACCCAGTACTTC.

This chain connects TRBV5-1 to TRBJ2-1; 9 bases align to TRBD1. Unmatched junction bases numbered 8, after V lost 4 bases and J lost 6 bases. Germline CDR1 and CDR2: SGHRS and YFSETQ. This CDR3 spans 15 amino acids. In DNA form, the CDR3 reads TGCGCCAGCAGCCCACGACAGGGGGTCTCCAATGAGCAGTTCTTC. It codes for CASSPRQGVSNEQFF.

Ten or more counts support this clonotype. The chain is built from TRBV10-3 and TRBJ2-4, with TRBD1 matching 9 bases. This CDR3 comprises 16 residues. V shed 10 bases, J shed 2 bases, and the junction held 12 bases outside the gene matches. Germline lookup yields CDR1 ENHRY and CDR2 SYGVKD. The CDR3, as DNA: TGTGCCACCGAGTCGGGACAGGGAGTAACCAAAAACATTCAGTACTTC. This translates into CATESGQGVTKNIQYF.

This clonotype was detected a few times. The chain uses TRBV4-1 and TRBJ1-5; D might be TRBD1 (5 bases). This CDR3 is 15 amino acids long. Germline CDR1 MGHRA, CDR2 YSYEKL. Trimming cost V 4 bases and J 5 bases, with 15 bases left between them. The CDR3 DNA reads as TGCGCCAGCAGCCCTGGGGCCGGGTGGGATCAGCCCCAGCATTTT. It yields the protein CASSPGAGWDQPQHF.

The genes are TRBV29-1 and TRBJ1-2, with 8 bases fitting TRBD1. V shed 2 bases and J 7 bases; nucleotides not matched to a gene: 9. CDR1 and CDR2 from the germline V gene are SQVTM and ANQGSEA. The CDR3 has 14 amino acids. The CDR3 reads CSVEKHQGARGYTF. The DNA of the CDR3 is TGCAGCGTTGAAAAACACCAGGGGGCGCGTGGCTACACCTTC.

The genes are TRBV4-1 and TRBJ2-5; D is possibly TRBD2 (6 bases). The CDR3 spans 15 residues. Germline V gene lookup returns CDR1 MGHRA and CDR2 YSYEKL. The germline V and J ends were trimmed by 6 bases and 2 bases, with 16 bases remaining between them. CDR3 residues: CASRGHRGGQETQYF. Here the CDR3 DNA reads TGCGCCAGCAGAGGGCACCGGGGAGGACAAGAGACCCAGTACTTC.

The gene calls are TRBV30 and TRBJ2-3; D possibly corresponds to TRBD2 (5 bases). The CDR3 has 14 amino acids. V gave up 2 bases and J gave up 5 bases, with 14 bases separating them. CDR1 is GTSNPN, CDR2 SVGIG, per germline (reference sequence). The CDR3 protein is CAWSKEEVGDTQYF. The CDR3 region has the DNA TGTGCCTGGAGTAAAGAGGAGGTGGGAGATACGCAGTATTTT.

This clonotype was seen only a few times. This chain joins TRBV20-1 and TRBJ2-5; a weak D match, TRBD1 (5 bases). Near its end, the DNA agrees better with TRBJ2-7, so the J call may be wrong. Germline V gene sequence: CDR1 DFQATT, CDR2 SNEGSKA (reference sequence). This CDR3 spans 12 amino acids. DNA of the CDR3: TGCAGTGCTAGAGGCAGGGACTACGAGCAGTACTTC. Encoded protein: CSARGRDYEQYF.